These 26 T cell receptor beta chains were all obtained from the same sample, sequenced in a study of cytomegalovirus exposure and HLA in healthy donors. PCR employed 60 Vbeta and 13 Jbeta primers. Profiled with immunoSEQ multiplex PCR; TCRdb holds only in-frame clones, not every one. The sample includes 97,000 or so clones, approximately 64% seen only once; the top ten take about 4.5%. Sequences were obtained from PBMCs. Every receptor here comes from a human donor in good health.

The chain couples TRBV7-9 to TRBJ2-1; D is perhaps TRBD2 (6 bases). This CDR3 comprises 16 residues. Trimming removed 5 bases at V and 8 bases at J, with 22 bases between. Germline loops: CDR1 SEHNR, CDR2 FQNEAQ (reference sequence). CDR3 nucleotide sequence: TGTGCCAGCAGCCCGAAACTGGGGAGGCTTCAGGATGAGCAGTTCTTC. Its protein is CASSPKLGRLQDEQFF.

Only one count was recorded for this clone. This sequence joins TRBV5-4 and TRBJ2-5; 11 bases are a match to TRBD2. Germline values: CDR1 SGHNT, CDR2 YYREEE (reference sequence). There are 16 residues in the CDR3. V gave up 4 bases and J gave up 4 bases; unmatched junction bases: 9. The CDR3 reads CASSPLAGEVGETQYF. The CDR3 DNA reads TGTGCCAGCAGCCCACTAGCGGGAGAGGTGGGAGAGACCCAGTACTTC. Full variable domain (rest looked up from reference TRBV5-4 and TRBJ2-5): ETGVTQSPTHLIKTRGQQVTLRCSSQSGHNTVSWYQQALGQGPQFIFQYYREEENGRGNFPPRFSGLQFPNYSSELNVNALELDDSALYLCASSPLAGEVGETQYFGPGTRLLVL.

The V call is TRBV27, the J call TRBJ1-2; 8 nucleotides align to TRBD1. From germline, CDR1 is MNHEY and CDR2 SMNVEV (reference sequence). CDR3 length equals 16 residues. After removal of 2 bases from V and 5 bases from J, the junction contained 10 bases not matched to a gene. CDR3 region: CASSLSWRQGIYGYTF. In DNA, the CDR3 is TGTGCCAGCAGTTTAAGTTGGCGACAGGGGATTTATGGCTACACCTTC.

CDR3 coding DNA: TGTGCCAGTAGTAAGACAGCTATCTCCTACGAGCAGTACTTC. Translation: CASSKTAISYEQYF. The rearrangement joins TRBV19 to TRBJ2-7; D may be TRBD1 (5 bases). The V gene's germline CDR1 is LNHDA and CDR2 SQIVND (reference sequence). This CDR3 comprises 14 residues. Trimming removed 4 bases at V and 0 bases at J, with 10 bases between.

In this sample, this clone turned up a few times. The chain joins TRBV2 to TRBJ2-1; possible D gene TRBD2, 5 bases. CDR3 length equals 13 residues. V was cut by 10 bases and J by 0 bases, with 10 bases left in between. Germline values: CDR1 SNHLY, CDR2 FYNNEI. CDR3 region: CANGESSYNEQFF. CDR3 nucleotides: TGTGCCAACGGGGAGAGCTCCTACAATGAGCAGTTCTTC.

This clone was observed a few times. CDR3 DNA sequence: TGTGCCTGGTCTAGCGGGAGGGCGGGGGGGGATACGCAGTATTTT. Amino acids: CAWSSGRAGGDTQYF. The rearrangement links TRBV30 to TRBJ2-3; TRBD2 aligns across 12 bases. This CDR3 is 15 amino acids long. With 5 bases clipped from V and 6 bases from J, the junction kept 9 bases outside the gene matches. The germline gives CDR1 GTSNPN, CDR2 SVGIG (reference sequence).

This clone is a singleton in its sample. The chain uses TRBV10-3 and TRBJ2-1; 13 bases line up with TRBD2. The V segment lost 0 bases and the J segment 6 bases; nucleotides outside the gene matches: 8. The CDR3 is 18 residues long. Germline CDR1 and CDR2: ENHRY and SYGVKD. The CDR3 DNA sequence: TGTGCCATCAGTGAGTCGTTCGGGACTAGCGGGAAAGGCAATGAGCAGTTCTTC. Protein product: CAISESFGTSGKGNEQFF.

The CDR3 is CSVGSARGDQPQHF. CDR3 coding DNA: TGCAGCGTTGGATCGGCCAGGGGGGATCAGCCCCAGCATTTT. The chain has TRBV29-1 and TRBJ1-5; 7 positions match TRBD1. The germline V gene has CDR1 SQVTM and CDR2 ANQGSEA. J gave up 5 bases and V 4 bases, and 8 bases lay outside the gene matches. The CDR3 spans 14 residues.

The V call is TRBV27, the J call TRBJ2-7, with TRBD1 identical over 8 bases. V was clipped by 8 bases and J by 1 base; unmatched bases: 7. Germline CDR1 and CDR2: MNHEY and SMNVEV (reference sequence). There are 14 residues in the CDR3. CDR3 nucleotide sequence: TGTGCCAGCGGACCGACAGGGGCTTCCTACGAGCAGTACTTC. Residues: CASGPTGASYEQYF.

V and J are TRBV19 and TRBJ1-2, with D possibly matching TRBD1 (5 bases). Trimming took off 5 bases at V and 6 bases at J, with 25 bases between the two ends. This CDR3 comprises 17 residues. Germline V CDR1 and CDR2: LNHDA, SQIVND (reference sequence). CDR3 DNA: TGTGCCAGTAGTCCCCGACAGCTCGAGTCTGTCGGTCATGGCTACACCTTC. Translated, it gives CASSPRQLESVGHGYTF.

This clone was seen once. Other DNA sequences from this sample encode an identical CDR3 as well. V usage is TRBV27 and J usage is TRBJ2-3, with TRBD2 identical over 12 bases. The CDR3 runs to 16 residues. The V gene end was trimmed by 5 bases and the J gene end by 2 bases; junction bases not matched to a gene: 5. Germline-derived CDR1 and CDR2 are MNHEY and SMNVEV (reference sequence). The CDR3 DNA is TGTGCCAGCAGTCCGCGACTAGCGGGAGACACAGATACGCAGTATTTT. Residues: CASSPRLAGDTDTQYF.

The gene calls are TRBV10-3 and TRBJ2-7; 7 bases are shared with TRBD1. The V segment lost 10 bases and the J segment 2 bases; nucleotides outside the gene matches: 5. Germline V CDR1 and CDR2: ENHRY, SYGVKD. This CDR3 is 12 amino acids long. CDR3 in amino acids: CATSTGAYEQYF. The CDR3 region has the DNA TGTGCCACAAGCACAGGGGCCTACGAGCAGTACTTC.

V usage is TRBV7-9 and J usage is TRBJ2-3; possible D gene TRBD2, 6 bases. Trimming shortened V by 3 bases and J by 2 bases, and 12 bases separated the two germline ends. CDR1 is SEHNR, CDR2 FQNEAQ, per germline (reference sequence). CDR3 length: 15 residues. The CDR3 DNA follows: TGTGCCAGCAGCTTGGGGGGTTTGGTCACAGATACGCAGTATTTT. Amino acids: CASSLGGLVTDTQYF.

The V gene is TRBV27, the J gene TRBJ2-5; D is perhaps TRBD1 (6 bases). In germline, CDR1 is MNHEY, CDR2 SMNVEV (reference sequence). CDR3 length: 15 amino acids. V gave up 3 bases and J gave up 5 bases, with 16 bases separating them. CDR3 loop: CASSLGQGIVETQYF. For the CDR3, the DNA is TGTGCCAGCAGTTTGGGCCAGGGGATTGTGGAGACCCAGTACTTC.

The sample holds one count of this clone. This chain connects TRBV7-9 to TRBJ2-1, with TRBD2 identical over 7 bases. The length of the CDR3 is 17 residues. V lost 7 bases to trimming and J lost 0 bases; unmatched junction nucleotides: 12. CDR1 is SEHNR, CDR2 FQNEAQ, per germline (reference sequence). Written as DNA, the CDR3 is TGTGCCAGCAAGCCTAGCGGCGTCCAGAGCTCCTACAATGAGCAGTTCTTC. Protein product: CASKPSGVQSSYNEQFF.

This clone was counted between two and nine times. The V and J genes are TRBV30 and TRBJ2-1; D unclear. Germline CDR1 is GTSNPN and CDR2 is SVGIG (reference sequence). The CDR3 sequence is 14 residues long. V gave up 2 bases and J gave up 8 bases, with 16 bases separating them. The CDR3: CAWSRISGLDEQFF. The CDR3 DNA reads as TGTGCCTGGAGTCGAATTAGTGGTTTAGATGAGCAGTTCTTC.

V and J are TRBV27 and TRBJ2-1; D possibly corresponds to TRBD2 (5 bases). CDR1 is MNHEY and CDR2 is SMNVEV in the germline V gene (reference sequence). This CDR3 contains 13 residues. V lost 4 bases and J 6 bases, leaving 10 bases between the germline ends. The CDR3 loop is CASSWVGSNEQFF. CDR3 DNA sequence: TGTGCCAGCAGTTGGGTGGGGAGCAATGAGCAGTTCTTC.

This chain joins TRBV27 and TRBJ2-3; TRBD2 agrees at 10 bases. J gave up 2 bases and V 5 bases, and 10 bases lay outside the gene matches. The CDR3 is 17 amino acids. CDR1 MNHEY and CDR2 SMNVEV come from the germline V gene (reference sequence). CDR3 nucleotide sequence: TGTGCCAGCAGTGGAACCGGGACTAGCGCGTTCACAGATACGCAGTATTTT. Encoded protein: CASSGTGTSAFTDTQYF.

Concerning this clone: One junction end disagrees with the germline gene, perhaps due to a read error. Other DNA sequences within the sample encode an identical CDR3. The rearrangement joins TRBV5-1 to TRBJ2-7; 7 bases match TRBD1. CDR3 length: 13 residues. In germline, CDR1 is SGHRS, CDR2 YFSETQ. The CDR3 is CASSIGTAYEQYF. DNA for the CDR3: TGCGCCAGCAGCATCGGGACAGCCTACGAGCAATACTTC.

The chain couples TRBV7-9 to TRBJ1-2; maybe TRBD1 (5 bases). CDR1 is SEHNR and CDR2 is FQNEAQ in the germline V gene (reference sequence). The ends were cut back, 7 bases at V and 6 bases at J, with 27 bases in the middle. CDR3 length equals 17 residues. The CDR3 region is CASKTIRGGEEDDGYTF. CDR3 coding DNA: TGTGCCAGCAAAACTATCCGGGGGGGGGAGGAAGATGATGGCTACACCTTC.

V and J are TRBV15 and TRBJ2-7; 10 nucleotides align to TRBD1. Trimming at V came to 5 bases and at J to 2 bases, leaving 3 bases not matched to a gene. Per the germline V gene, CDR1 is LNHNV and CDR2 is YYDKDF (reference sequence). This CDR3 spans 14 amino acids. The CDR3 DNA is TGTGCCACCAGCGTAGGGACAGGGGCCTACGAGCAGTACTTC. Amino acids: CATSVGTGAYEQYF. Looking up the rest from reference TRBV15 and TRBJ2-7 gives the full variable domain: DAMVIQNPRYQVTQFGKPVTLSCSQTLNHNVMYWYQQKSSQAPKLLFHYYDKDFNNEADTPDNFQSRRPNTSFCFLDIRSPGLGDTAMYLCATSVGTGAYEQYFGPGTRLTVT.

The chain has TRBV7-2 and TRBJ2-5, with 8 nucleotides matching TRBD2. The DNA end favors TRBJ2-7, so the J call may be wrong. CDR3 size: 15 residues. Germline V gives CDR1 SGHTA, CDR2 FQGNSA. The CDR3 DNA follows: TGTGCCAGCAGCTTAGGACGGGAGGGCACCTACGAGCAGTACTTC. Translated, it gives CASSLGREGTYEQYF.

The V gene is TRBV11-2, the J gene TRBJ2-5; 11 bases are a match to TRBD2. This CDR3 is built from 15 residues. After removal of 4 bases from V and 0 bases from J, the junction contained 1 base not matched to a gene. From germline, CDR1 is SGHAT and CDR2 FQNNGV. In nucleotides, the CDR3 is TGTGCCAGCAGCTCTAGCGGGAGGAACCAAGAGACCCAGTACTTC. Its translation: CASSSSGRNQETQYF.

The chain combines TRBV19 with TRBJ2-2, with TRBD2 matching 9 bases. The CDR3 consists of 18 residues. Germline CDR1 is LNHDA and CDR2 is SQIVND (reference sequence). The V gene end was trimmed by 3 bases and the J gene end by 3 bases; junction bases not matched to a gene: 11. The CDR3 loop is CASSIPLSGRFYTGELFF. The CDR3 nucleotides read TGTGCCAGTAGTATTCCCCTCAGCGGGAGGTTCTACACCGGGGAGCTGTTTTTT.

The J gene is TRBJ2-6, the V gene TRBV28; a weak D match, TRBD2 (5 bases). This CDR3 comprises 14 residues. V lost 6 bases, J lost 2 bases, and 8 bases lay in between. The V gene's germline CDR1 is MDHEN and CDR2 SYDVKM. As DNA, the CDR3 is TGTGCCAGCAGGGTGGGAGCTGGGGCCAACGTCCTGACTTTC. Protein product: CASRVGAGANVLTF.

The gene calls are TRBV18 and TRBJ1-5, with TRBD1 matching 10 bases. CDR3 length: 14 residues. The V and J ends lost 6 bases and 7 bases, in that order; junction bases with no gene match: 6. Germline V gene lookup returns CDR1 KGHSH and CDR2 LQKENI. The CDR3 reads CASSRDRGSQPQHF. In DNA, the CDR3 is TGTGCCAGCTCCCGGGACAGGGGAAGCCAGCCCCAGCATTTT.